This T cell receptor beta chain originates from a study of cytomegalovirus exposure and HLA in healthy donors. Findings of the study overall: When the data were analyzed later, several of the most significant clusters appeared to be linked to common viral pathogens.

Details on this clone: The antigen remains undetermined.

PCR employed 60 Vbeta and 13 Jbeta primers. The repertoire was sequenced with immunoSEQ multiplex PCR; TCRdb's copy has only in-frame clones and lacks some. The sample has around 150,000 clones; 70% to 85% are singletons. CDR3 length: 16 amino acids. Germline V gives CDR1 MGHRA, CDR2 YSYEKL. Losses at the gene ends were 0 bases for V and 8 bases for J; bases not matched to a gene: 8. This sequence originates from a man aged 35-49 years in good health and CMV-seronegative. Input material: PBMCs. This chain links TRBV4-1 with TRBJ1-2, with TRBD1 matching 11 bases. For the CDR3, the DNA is TGCGCCAGCAGCCAAGACGCTGGACAGGGGGCTCGGGGCTACACCTTC. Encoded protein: CASSQDAGQGARGYTF.